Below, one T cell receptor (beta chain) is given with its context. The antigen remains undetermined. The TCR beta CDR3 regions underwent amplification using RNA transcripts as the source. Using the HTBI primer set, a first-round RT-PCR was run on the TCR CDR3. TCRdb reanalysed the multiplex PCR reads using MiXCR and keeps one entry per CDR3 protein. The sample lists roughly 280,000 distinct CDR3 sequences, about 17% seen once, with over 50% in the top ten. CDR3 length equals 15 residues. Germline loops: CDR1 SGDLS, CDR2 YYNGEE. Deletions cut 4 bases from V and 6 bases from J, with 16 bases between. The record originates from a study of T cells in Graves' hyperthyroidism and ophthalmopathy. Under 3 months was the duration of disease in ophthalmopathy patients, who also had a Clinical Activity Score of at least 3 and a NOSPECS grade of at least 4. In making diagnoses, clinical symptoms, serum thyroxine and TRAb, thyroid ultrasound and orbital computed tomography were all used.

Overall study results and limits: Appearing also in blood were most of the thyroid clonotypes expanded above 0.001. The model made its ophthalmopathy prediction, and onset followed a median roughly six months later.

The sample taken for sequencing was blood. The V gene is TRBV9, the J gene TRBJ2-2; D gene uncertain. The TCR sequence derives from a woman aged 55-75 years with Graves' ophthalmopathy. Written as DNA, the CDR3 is TGTGCCAGCAGCAAACTCGGTGAGACCGCCGGGGAGCTGTTTTTT. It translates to CASSKLGETAGELFF.